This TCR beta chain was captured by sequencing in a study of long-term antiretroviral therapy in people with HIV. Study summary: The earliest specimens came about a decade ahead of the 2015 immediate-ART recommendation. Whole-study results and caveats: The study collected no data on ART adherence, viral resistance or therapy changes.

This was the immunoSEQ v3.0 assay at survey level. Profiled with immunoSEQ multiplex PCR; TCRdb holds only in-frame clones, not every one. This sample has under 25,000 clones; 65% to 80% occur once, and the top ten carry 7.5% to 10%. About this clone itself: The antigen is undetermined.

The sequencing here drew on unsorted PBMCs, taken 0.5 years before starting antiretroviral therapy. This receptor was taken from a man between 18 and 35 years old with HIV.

The CDR3 loop is CASGKGQGAYGYTF. The CDR3 coding sequence is TGCGCCAGCGGAAAAGGACAGGGCGCCTATGGCTACACCTTC. V gene TRBV10-2 combines with J gene TRBJ1-2, with 8 bases aligning to TRBD1. This CDR3 spans 14 amino acids. Germline V gene data show CDR1 as WSHSY and CDR2 as SAAADI. V gave up 8 bases and J gave up 4 bases; unmatched junction bases: 9.